This T cell receptor beta chain emerged from a study of blood T cell repertoires in COVID-19. Study information: COVID-19 samples collected from the United States, Italy and Spain covered acute and convalescent phases. From T cells, B-cell-depleted T cells, or PBMCs came the material, which was cDNA or gDNA.

Profiled with immunoSEQ multiplex PCR; TCRdb holds only in-frame clones, not every one. The sample lists around 500,000 clones, 85% to 90% occurring once. The cohort comprised adults aged about 18 to 89 years residing in 24 US areas. Two negative PCRs, clearance, or symptom resolution were required of recovered Cohort 3 donors. This clonotype was obtained from a woman in her forties who had recovered from COVID-19. Sequenced input: PBMCs or T cells enriched from blood (not recorded which).

This chain's CDR3 is CASSFTPTDTQYF. In DNA form, the CDR3 reads TGTGCCAGCAGCTTCACTCCCACAGATACGCAGTATTTT. This chain joins TRBV7-2 and TRBJ2-3; D is undetermined. V was clipped by 3 bases and J by 2 bases, with 6 bases between them. This CDR3 contains 13 residues. The germline CDR1 and CDR2 sequences are SGHTA and FQGNSA.